This TCR beta chain came from a study of T cells in Graves' hyperthyroidism and ophthalmopathy. Between the trimmed V and J ends, which lost 2 bases and 10 bases, there was a span of 7 bases. Germline CDR1 is SGHNT and CDR2 is YYREEE (reference sequence). CDR3 size: 11 residues. Amplified TCR beta CDR3 regions came from RNA transcripts. First-round RT-PCR targeting the TCR CDR3 was performed with the HTBI primer set. One entry per CDR3 protein, called by TCRdb with MiXCR from the multiplex PCR reads. The sample contains roughly 500,000 distinct CDR3 sequences, roughly 50% of which appear only once. The clonotype was recovered from an adult woman with Graves' disease, either hyperthyroidism or ophthalmopathy (not recorded which). Material: peripheral blood or thyroid tissue (not recorded which). The V call is TRBV5-4, the J call TRBJ2-1; D remains unclear. CDR3 amino acids: CASSLDQEQFF. CDR3 coding DNA: TGTGCCAGCAGCTTAGACCAGGAGCAGTTCTTC.